This entry concerns a single T cell receptor (beta chain). Its antigen is unidentified. Per germline, CDR1 SGHTA and CDR2 FQGNSA. Trimming cost V 7 bases and J 6 bases; bases outside gene matches: 11. This CDR3 contains 15 residues. The repertoire was sequenced with immunoSEQ multiplex PCR; TCRdb's copy has only in-frame clones and lacks some. Found here are about 90,000 clones, around 88% of them singletons; the top ten hold over 9%. This sample was taken from a study of T cell responses to AZD1222 COVID-19 vaccine. Study observations and caveats: Vaccine-related CD4 TCRs covered spike, predominating at 160-218 and 743-854. Elevations in Spike-specific TCR breadth and depth followed administration of two AZD1222 doses. Baseline testing showed seropositivity in only a handful of AZD1222 recipients. Within unmutated variant regions lay the reported targets of nearly half of spike-specific TCRs.

The chain uses TRBV7-2 and TRBJ1-5; 8 bases agree with TRBD1. This sequence was found in an adult in good health. This specimen was peripheral blood, taken on day 0 of MenACWY control vaccination. CDR3 protein: CASNPGGAESQPQHF. CDR3 nucleotides: TGTGCCAGCAACCCAGGGGGCGCGGAAAGTCAGCCCCAGCATTTT. Full variable domain (rest looked up from reference TRBV7-2 and TRBJ1-5): GAGVSQSPSNKVTEKGKDVELRCDPISGHTALYWYRQSLGQGLEFLIYFQGNSAPDKSGLPSDRFSAERTGGSVSTLTIQRTQQEDSAVYLCASNPGGAESQPQHFGDGTRLSIL.